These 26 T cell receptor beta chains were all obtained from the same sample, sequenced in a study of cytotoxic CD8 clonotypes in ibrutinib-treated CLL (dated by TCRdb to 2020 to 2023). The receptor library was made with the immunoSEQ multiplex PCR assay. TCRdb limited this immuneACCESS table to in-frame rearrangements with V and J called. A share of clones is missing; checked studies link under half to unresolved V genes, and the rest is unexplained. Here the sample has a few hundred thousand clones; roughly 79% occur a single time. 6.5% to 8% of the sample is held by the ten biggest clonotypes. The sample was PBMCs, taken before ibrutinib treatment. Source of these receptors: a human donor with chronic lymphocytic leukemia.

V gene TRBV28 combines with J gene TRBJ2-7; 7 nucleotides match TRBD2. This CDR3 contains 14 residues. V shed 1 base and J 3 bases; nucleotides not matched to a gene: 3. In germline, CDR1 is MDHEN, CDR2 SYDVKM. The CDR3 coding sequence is TGTGCCAGCAGTTTATCTAGCGGTGGCTACGAGCAGTACTTC. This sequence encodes CASSLSSGGYEQYF.

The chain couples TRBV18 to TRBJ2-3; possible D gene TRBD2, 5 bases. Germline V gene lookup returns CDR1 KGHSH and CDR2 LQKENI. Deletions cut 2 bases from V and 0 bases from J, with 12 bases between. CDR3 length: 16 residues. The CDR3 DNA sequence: TGTGCCAGCTCACCAAGCTTAAGCGGTAGCACAGATACGCAGTATTTT. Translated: CASSPSLSGSTDTQYF.

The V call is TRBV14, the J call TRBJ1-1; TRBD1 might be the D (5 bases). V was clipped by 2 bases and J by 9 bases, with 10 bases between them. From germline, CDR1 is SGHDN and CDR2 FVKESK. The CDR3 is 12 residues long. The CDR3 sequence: CASSQQLGQAFF. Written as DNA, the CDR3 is TGTGCCAGCAGCCAACAGTTGGGGCAAGCTTTCTTT.

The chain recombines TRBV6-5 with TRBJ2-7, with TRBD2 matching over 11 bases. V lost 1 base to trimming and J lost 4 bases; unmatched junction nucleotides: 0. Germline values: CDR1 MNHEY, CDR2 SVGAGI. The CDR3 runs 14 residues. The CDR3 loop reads CASSYLAGGYEQYF. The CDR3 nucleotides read TGTGCCAGCAGTTACTTAGCGGGAGGGTACGAGCAGTACTTC.

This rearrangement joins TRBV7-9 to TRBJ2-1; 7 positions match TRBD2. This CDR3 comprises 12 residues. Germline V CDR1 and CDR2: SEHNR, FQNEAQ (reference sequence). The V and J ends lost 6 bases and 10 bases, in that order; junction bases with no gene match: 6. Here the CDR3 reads CASSWGRGEQFF. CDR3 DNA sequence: TGTGCCAGCAGTTGGGGGAGGGGCGAGCAGTTCTTC.

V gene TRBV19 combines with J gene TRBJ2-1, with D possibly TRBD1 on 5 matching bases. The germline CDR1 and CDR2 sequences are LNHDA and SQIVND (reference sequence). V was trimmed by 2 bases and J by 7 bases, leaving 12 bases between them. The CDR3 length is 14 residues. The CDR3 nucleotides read TGTGCCAGTAGTATACCCCAGGGTCTTAATGAGCAGTTCTTC. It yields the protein CASSIPQGLNEQFF.

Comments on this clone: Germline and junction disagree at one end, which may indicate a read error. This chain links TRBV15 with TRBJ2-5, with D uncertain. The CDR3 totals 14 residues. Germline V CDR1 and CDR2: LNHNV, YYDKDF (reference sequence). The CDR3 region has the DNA TGTGCCACCAGCAGAGGACTTATACAAGAGAACCAGTACTTC. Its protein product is CATSRGLIQENQYF.

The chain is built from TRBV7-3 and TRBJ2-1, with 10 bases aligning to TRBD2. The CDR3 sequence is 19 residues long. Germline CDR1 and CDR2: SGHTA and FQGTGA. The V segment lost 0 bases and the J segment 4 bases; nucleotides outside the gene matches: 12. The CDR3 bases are TGTGCCAGCAGCTTAACGCTCCTCGGAGCGGGAGGGGAATACAATGAGCAGTTCTTC. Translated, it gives CASSLTLLGAGGEYNEQFF.

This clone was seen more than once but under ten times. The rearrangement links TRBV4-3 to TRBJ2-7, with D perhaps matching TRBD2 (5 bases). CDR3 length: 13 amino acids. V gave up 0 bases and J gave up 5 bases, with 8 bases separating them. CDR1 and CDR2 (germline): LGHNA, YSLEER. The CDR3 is CASSQDTRNEQYF. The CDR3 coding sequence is TGCGCCAGCAGCCAAGACACTAGGAACGAGCAGTACTTC.

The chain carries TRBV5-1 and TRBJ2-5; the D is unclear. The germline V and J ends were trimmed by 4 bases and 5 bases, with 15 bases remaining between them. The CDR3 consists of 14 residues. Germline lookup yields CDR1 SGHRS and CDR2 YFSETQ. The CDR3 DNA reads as TGCGCCAGCAGCCCAACCGGCTCTGGGGAGACCCAGTACTTC. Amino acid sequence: CASSPTGSGETQYF.

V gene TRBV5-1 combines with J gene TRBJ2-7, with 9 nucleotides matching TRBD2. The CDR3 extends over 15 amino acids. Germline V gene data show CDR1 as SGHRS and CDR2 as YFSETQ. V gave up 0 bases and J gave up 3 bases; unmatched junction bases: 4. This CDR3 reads CASSLVAGEFYEQYF. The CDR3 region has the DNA TGCGCCAGCAGCTTGGTAGCGGGAGAATTCTACGAGCAGTACTTC.

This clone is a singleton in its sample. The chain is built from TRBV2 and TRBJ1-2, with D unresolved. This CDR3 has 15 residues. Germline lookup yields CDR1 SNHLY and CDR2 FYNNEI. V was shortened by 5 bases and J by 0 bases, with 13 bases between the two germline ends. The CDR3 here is CASSRTLGSNYGYTF. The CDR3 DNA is TGTGCCAGCAGTAGGACTCTAGGGTCTAACTATGGCTACACCTTC.

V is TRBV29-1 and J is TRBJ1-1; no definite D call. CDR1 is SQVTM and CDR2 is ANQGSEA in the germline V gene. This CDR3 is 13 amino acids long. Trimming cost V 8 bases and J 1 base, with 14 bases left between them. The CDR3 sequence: CSSGLTRNTEAFF. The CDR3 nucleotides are TGCAGCTCTGGACTCACTCGGAACACTGAAGCTTTCTTT.

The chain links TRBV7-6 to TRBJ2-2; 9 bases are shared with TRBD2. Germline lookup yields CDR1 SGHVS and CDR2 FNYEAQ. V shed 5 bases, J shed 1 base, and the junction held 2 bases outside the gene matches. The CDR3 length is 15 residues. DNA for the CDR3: TGTGCCAGCAGCCGACTAGCGGAGAACACCGGGGAGCTGTTTTTT. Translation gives CASSRLAENTGELFF. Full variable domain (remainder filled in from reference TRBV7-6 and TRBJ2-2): GAGVSQSPRYKVTKRGQDVALRCDPISGHVSLYWYRQALGQGPEFLTYFNYEAQQDKSGLPNDRFSAERPEGSISTLTIQRTEQRDSAMYRCASSRLAENTGELFFGEGSRLTVL.

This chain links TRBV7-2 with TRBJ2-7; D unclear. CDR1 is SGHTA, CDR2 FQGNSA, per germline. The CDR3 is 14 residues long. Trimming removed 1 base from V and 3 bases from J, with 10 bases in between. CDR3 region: CASSLGLQIYEQYF. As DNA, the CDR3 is TGTGCCAGCAGCTTAGGTCTACAAATCTACGAGCAGTACTTC.

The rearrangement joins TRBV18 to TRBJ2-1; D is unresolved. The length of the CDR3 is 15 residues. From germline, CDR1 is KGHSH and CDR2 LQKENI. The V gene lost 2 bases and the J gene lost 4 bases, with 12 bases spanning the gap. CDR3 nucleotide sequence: TGTGCCAGCTCACCAATGGAACCTTTATACAATGAGCAGTTCTTC. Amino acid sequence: CASSPMEPLYNEQFF.

CDR3 amino acids: CASSLPGQVINEQFF. CDR3 bases: TGTGCCAGCAGTTTACCGGGACAGGTCATCAATGAGCAGTTCTTC. The chain couples TRBV11-1 to TRBJ2-1; 8 bases are a match to TRBD1. Germline CDR1 reads SGHAT; CDR2 reads FQDESV (reference sequence). The CDR3 runs 15 residues. J was trimmed by 6 bases and V by 6 bases; bases with no gene match: 10. Filled out from reference TRBV11-1 and TRBJ2-1, the complete variable domain reads EAEVAQSPRYKITEKSQAVAFWCDPISGHATLYWYRQILGQGPELLVQFQDESVVDDSQLPKDRFSAERLKGVDSTLKIQPAELGDSAMYLCASSLPGQVINEQFFGPGTRLTVL.

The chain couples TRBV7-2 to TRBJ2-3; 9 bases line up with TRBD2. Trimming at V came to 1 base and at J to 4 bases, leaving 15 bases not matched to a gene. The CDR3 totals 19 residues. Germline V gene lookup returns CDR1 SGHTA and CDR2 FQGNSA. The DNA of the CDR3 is TGTGCCAGCAGCTTAGTTTCTCGGTTCACTAGCGGGTTCTCAGATACGCAGTATTTT. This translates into CASSLVSRFTSGFSDTQYF.

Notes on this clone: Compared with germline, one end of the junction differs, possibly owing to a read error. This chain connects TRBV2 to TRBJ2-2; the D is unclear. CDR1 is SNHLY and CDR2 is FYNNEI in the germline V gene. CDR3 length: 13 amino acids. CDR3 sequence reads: CASNELATGELFF. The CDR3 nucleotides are TGTGCCAGCAATGAACTTGCAACCGGGGAGCTGTTTTTT.

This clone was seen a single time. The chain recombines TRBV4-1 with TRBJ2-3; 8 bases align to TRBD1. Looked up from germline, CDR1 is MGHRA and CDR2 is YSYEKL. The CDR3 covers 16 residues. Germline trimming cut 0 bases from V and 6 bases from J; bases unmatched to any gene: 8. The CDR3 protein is CASSQDLTGGADTQYF. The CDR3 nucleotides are TGCGCCAGCAGCCAAGATCTTACAGGGGGTGCGGATACGCAGTATTTT.

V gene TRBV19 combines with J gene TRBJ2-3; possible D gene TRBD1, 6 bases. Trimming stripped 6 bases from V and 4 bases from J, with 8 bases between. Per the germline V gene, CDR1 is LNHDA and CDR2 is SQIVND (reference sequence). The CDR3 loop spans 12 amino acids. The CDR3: CASRGGSDTQYF. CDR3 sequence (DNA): TGTGCCAGTAGAGGGGGATCAGATACGCAGTATTTT.

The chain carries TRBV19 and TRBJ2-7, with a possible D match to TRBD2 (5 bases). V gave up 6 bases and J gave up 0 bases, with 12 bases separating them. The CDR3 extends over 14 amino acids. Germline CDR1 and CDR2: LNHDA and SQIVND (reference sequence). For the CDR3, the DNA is TGTGCCAGTAGCAGTAGCGCCATCTCCTACGAGCAGTACTTC. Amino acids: CASSSSAISYEQYF.

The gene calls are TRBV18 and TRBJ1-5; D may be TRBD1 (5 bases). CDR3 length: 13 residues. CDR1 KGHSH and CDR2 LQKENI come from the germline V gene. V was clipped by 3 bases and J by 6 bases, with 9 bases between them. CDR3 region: CASSPSGGQPQHF. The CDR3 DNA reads TGTGCCAGCTCACCCTCGGGGGGTCAGCCCCAGCATTTT.

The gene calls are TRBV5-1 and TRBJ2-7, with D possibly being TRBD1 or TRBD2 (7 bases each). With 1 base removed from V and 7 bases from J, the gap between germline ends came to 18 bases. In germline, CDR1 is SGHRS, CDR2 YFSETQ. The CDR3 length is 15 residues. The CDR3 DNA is TGCGCCAGCAGCTTGCGCGGACAGGCCGGGGGGGAGCAGTACTTC. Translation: CASSLRGQAGGEQYF.

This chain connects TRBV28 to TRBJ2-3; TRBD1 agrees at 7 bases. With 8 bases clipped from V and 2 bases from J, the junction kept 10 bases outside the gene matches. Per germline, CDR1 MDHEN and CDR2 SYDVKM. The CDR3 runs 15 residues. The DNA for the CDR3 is TGTGCCAGCTCCGGGACAGCAACATTCACAGATACGCAGTATTTT. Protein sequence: CASSGTATFTDTQYF.

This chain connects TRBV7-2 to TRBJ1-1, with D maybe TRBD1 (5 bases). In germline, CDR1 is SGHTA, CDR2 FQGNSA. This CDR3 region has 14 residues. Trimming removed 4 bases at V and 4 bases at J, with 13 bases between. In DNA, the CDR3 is TGTGCCAGCAGCTCGAGGGGTTTTGGCACTGAAGCTTTCTTT. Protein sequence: CASSSRGFGTEAFF. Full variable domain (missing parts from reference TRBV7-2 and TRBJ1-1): GAGVSQSPSNKVTEKGKDVELRCDPISGHTALYWYRQSLGQGLEFLIYFQGNSAPDKSGLPSDRFSAERTGGSVSTLTIQRTQQEDSAVYLCASSSRGFGTEAFFGQGTRLTVV.